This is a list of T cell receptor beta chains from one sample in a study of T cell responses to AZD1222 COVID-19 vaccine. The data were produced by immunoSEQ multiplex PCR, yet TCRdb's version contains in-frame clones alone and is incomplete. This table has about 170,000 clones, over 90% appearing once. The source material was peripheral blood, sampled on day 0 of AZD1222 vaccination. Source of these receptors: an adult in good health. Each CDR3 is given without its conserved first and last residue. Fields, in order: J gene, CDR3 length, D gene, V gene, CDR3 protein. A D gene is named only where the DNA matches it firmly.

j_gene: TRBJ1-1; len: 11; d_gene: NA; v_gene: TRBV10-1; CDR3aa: ASSEQGSTEAF
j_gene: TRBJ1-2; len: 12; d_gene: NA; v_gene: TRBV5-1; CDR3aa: ASSSGTGNYGYT
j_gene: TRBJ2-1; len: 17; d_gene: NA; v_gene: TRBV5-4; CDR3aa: ASSLHRPAPWGSYNEQF
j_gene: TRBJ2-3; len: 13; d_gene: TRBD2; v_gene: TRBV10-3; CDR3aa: AIRAGTSGTDTQY
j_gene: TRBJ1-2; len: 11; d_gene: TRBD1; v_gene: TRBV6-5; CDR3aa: ASSNRDRGGYT
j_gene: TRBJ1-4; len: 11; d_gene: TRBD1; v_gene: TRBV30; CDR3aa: ASAGTVIEKLF
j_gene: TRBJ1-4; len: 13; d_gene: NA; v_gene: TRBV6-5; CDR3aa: ASSQGTPAFGKLF
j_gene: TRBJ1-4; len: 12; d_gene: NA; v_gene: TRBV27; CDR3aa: ASSLRGGREKLF
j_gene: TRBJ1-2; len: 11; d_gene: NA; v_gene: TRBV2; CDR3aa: ASSEETVGGYT
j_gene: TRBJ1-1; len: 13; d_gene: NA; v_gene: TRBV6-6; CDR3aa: ASSRGWGESTEAF
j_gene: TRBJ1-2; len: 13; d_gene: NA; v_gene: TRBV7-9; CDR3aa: ASSLGGSAPYGYT
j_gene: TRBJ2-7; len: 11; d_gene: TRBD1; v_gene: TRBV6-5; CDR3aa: ASSRDRAYEQY
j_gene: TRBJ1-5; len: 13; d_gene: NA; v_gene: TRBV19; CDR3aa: ASSLVTGDHQPQH
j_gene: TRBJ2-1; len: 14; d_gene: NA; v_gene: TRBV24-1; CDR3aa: ATSDSSRSSYNEQF